This entry lists 16 T cell receptor beta chains sequenced from one sample in a study of T cell repertoires in cytomegalovirus infection. TCRdb called the reads again in MiXCR, with one record for every CDR3 protein. The sample lists around 110,000 distinct CDR3 sequences; around a tenth were seen once. These receptors' targets are unknown. The material sequenced was PBMCs, sequenced either directly or after in vitro stimulation (not recorded which). All receptors derive from a human donor in good health (CMV status not recorded). Some clones in this sample may be carry-over from other donors' samples.

The genes are TRBV5-4 and TRBJ2-5; 10 bases are a match to TRBD2. Germline-derived CDR1 and CDR2 are SGHNT and YYREEE (reference sequence). The CDR3 consists of 16 residues. V trimming: 4 bases; J trimming: 0 bases; junction bases outside the gene matches: 6. CDR3 protein: CASSSTSGTYQETQYF. CDR3 DNA sequence: TGTGCCAGCAGCAGTACTAGCGGGACGTACCAAGAGACCCAGTACTTC.

This chain connects TRBV2 to TRBJ2-5; no reliable D call. The V and J ends lost 10 bases and 2 bases respectively, with 20 bases between them. This CDR3 is built from 15 residues. The germline gives CDR1 SNHLY, CDR2 FYNNEI. The CDR3 sequence is CATKVRHSVQETQYF. The CDR3 DNA sequence: TGTGCCACCAAAGTGCGCCACAGTGTTCAAGAGACCCAGTACTTC.

This clonotype was seen repeatedly, ten times or more. The chain has TRBV11-2 and TRBJ2-1; no firm D call. Trimming removed 1 base at V and 8 bases at J, with 6 bases between. The CDR3 loop spans 12 amino acids. CDR1 is SGHAT, CDR2 FQNNGV, per germline. CDR3 nucleotides: TGTGCCAGCAGCTTAGCGGGCTATGAGCAGTTCTTC. The encoded protein is CASSLAGYEQFF.

The genes are TRBV12-3 or TRBV12-4 and TRBJ2-7; D perhaps matches TRBD2 (6 bases). The V gene lost 4 bases and the J gene lost 7 bases, with 11 bases spanning the gap. The CDR3 has 12 residues. The CDR3 coding sequence is TGTGCCAGCAGTTCGGGAGCGAGGGAGCAGTACTTC. The encoded protein is CASSSGAREQYF.

This clonotype appeared many times. V is TRBV7-2 and J is TRBJ2-7; 7 bases match TRBD2. Germline trimming cut 1 base from V and 4 bases from J; bases unmatched to any gene: 1. This CDR3 comprises 13 residues. CDR1 and CDR2 (germline): SGHTA, FQGNSA. This CDR3 reads CASSLGGGYEQYF. CDR3 DNA: TGTGCCAGCAGCTTAGGGGGGGGGTACGAGCAGTACTTC.

This clonotype showed up just a few times. The chain couples TRBV27 to TRBJ2-7; D is ambiguous. Germline V CDR1 and CDR2: MNHEY, SMNVEV (reference sequence). V was pared by 2 bases and J by 5 bases, with 1 base between. The CDR3 totals 10 residues. CDR3 DNA sequence: TGTGCCAGCAGTTTAAACGAGCAGTACGTC. This encodes CASSLNEQYV.

Turning to this clonotype: A much larger clonotype is one base distant, so this may be a read error. It is likely a read error, because the conserved phenylalanine at the end of the CDR3 is missing. The gene calls are TRBV7-3 and TRBJ1-4; 10 bases align to TRBD1. This CDR3 has 15 amino acids. Germline V lookup: CDR1 SGHTA, CDR2 FQGTGA. J gave up 6 bases and V 5 bases, and 6 bases lay outside the gene matches. In DNA form, the CDR3 reads TGTGCCAGCAGCCCCGGGACAGGGGTGGATGAAAAACTGTTTCTT. The encoded protein is CASSPGTGVDEKLFL.

This clonotype was seen repeatedly, ten times or more. V is TRBV9 and J is TRBJ2-1; perhaps TRBD1 as D (7 bases). CDR1 and CDR2 (germline): SGDLS, YYNGEE. V shed 4 bases and J shed 4 bases, with 18 bases lying between them. CDR3 length equals 16 residues. The CDR3 coding sequence is TGTGCCAGCAGCCCGCAGGGGGGCGGACTATACAATGAGCAGTTCTTC. Protein: CASSPQGGGLYNEQFF.

The chain combines TRBV28 with TRBJ2-1, with 11 bases fitting TRBD2. The germline CDR1 and CDR2 sequences are MDHEN and SYDVKM. J gave up 7 bases and V 7 bases, and 12 bases lay outside the gene matches. The CDR3 extends over 16 amino acids. The CDR3 loop reads CASTLGVAGGLNEQFF. The CDR3 nucleotides are TGTGCCAGCACCTTAGGGGTAGCGGGGGGGCTTAATGAGCAGTTCTTC.

This clonotype was seen many times. This chain joins TRBV7-2 and TRBJ2-3; 7 bases agree with TRBD2. Germline V gene data show CDR1 as SGHTA and CDR2 as FQGNSA. The V gene end was trimmed by 1 base and the J gene end by 0 bases; junction bases not matched to a gene: 1. This CDR3 comprises 15 residues. The DNA of the CDR3 is TGTGCCAGCAGCTTAGTAGCGGGTAGCACAGATACGCAGTATTTT. This gives the protein CASSLVAGSTDTQYF.

This clonotype showed up just a few times. The rearrangement uses TRBV10-3 and TRBJ2-5, with 9 bases matching TRBD1. The junction had 12 bases not matched to a gene; V was cut back by 2 bases and J by 5 bases. This CDR3 spans 17 amino acids. Germline assignment: CDR1 ENHRY and CDR2 SYGVKD. CDR3 DNA: TGTGCCATCAGTGAGGGGGGGGGGACAGGGTTTTCTGAGACCCAGTACTTC. As protein: CAISEGGGTGFSETQYF.

This chain uses TRBV24-1 with TRBJ2-1, with TRBD2 matching 8 bases. The germline V gene has CDR1 KGHDR and CDR2 SFDVKD. The CDR3 contains 17 residues. After removal of 4 bases from V and 0 bases from J, the junction contained 7 bases not matched to a gene. As DNA, the CDR3 is TGTGCCACCAGTGACCCCGCGGCGGGAGGCTCCTACAATGAGCAGTTCTTC. Its translation: CATSDPAAGGSYNEQFF.

The rearrangement uses TRBV7-2 and TRBJ1-1; D is ambiguous. Trimming took 5 bases from V and 4 from J, leaving 14 bases between them. Germline CDR1 reads SGHTA; CDR2 reads FQGNSA. This CDR3 is built from 14 residues. CDR3 region: CASSLISGGTEAFF. CDR3 nucleotides: TGTGCCAGCAGCCTAATTTCCGGAGGCACTGAAGCTTTCTTT.

Many counts were recorded for this clonotype. This chain connects TRBV12-3 or TRBV12-4 to TRBJ2-5; 9 bases agree with TRBD2. Germline trimming cut 6 bases from V and 2 bases from J; bases unmatched to any gene: 7. This CDR3 is 15 amino acids long. The CDR3 region is CASSPPAGGQETQYF. For the CDR3, the DNA is TGTGCCAGCAGCCCCCCTGCGGGAGGGCAAGAGACCCAGTACTTC.

Only a few counts were recorded for this clonotype. The chain carries TRBV12-3 or TRBV12-4 and TRBJ2-3; no reliable D call. V was shortened by 5 bases and J by 0 bases, with 6 bases between the two germline ends. The CDR3 has 13 amino acids. CDR3 sequence (DNA): TGTGCCAGCAGTCCACCTAGCACAGATACGCAGTATTTT. This gives the protein CASSPPSTDTQYF.

In this sample, this clonotype turned up a few times. The genes are TRBV25-1 and TRBJ1-2; D uncertain. Germline-derived CDR1 and CDR2 are MGHDK and SYGVNS. Trimming removed 3 bases from V and 4 bases from J, with 9 bases in between. The CDR3 loop spans 13 amino acids. The CDR3 reads CASSDIRGYGYTF. The CDR3, as DNA: TGTGCCAGCAGTGATATCCGGGGCTATGGCTACACCTTC.